This T cell receptor (beta chain) was sequenced for a study of long-term antiretroviral therapy in people with HIV (dated by TCRdb to 2021 to 2024). With respect to the entire study: The earliest samples were collected about a decade before the 2015 WHO recommendation for immediate ART, when ART was typically delayed until CD4 counts fell. Whether ART initiation and durable HIV suppression were associated with changes in peripheral blood TRB repertoire composition and diversity was tested in a retrospective serial study. The cohort contributed fewer than 200 cryopreserved PBMC samples from 30 to 35 adults with confirmed HIV infection, collected serially over a mean of approximately six years (range 1-12). Among the approximately 32 participants with HIV, around ten were female. No cross-contamination during QIAcube processing turned up in test extractions that ran a monoclonal T-cell line alongside 30 to 40 polyclonal samples. Findings and caveats that apply to the study as a whole: The repertoire was dominated across all time points by expanded TRB clones identified before ART initiation, although this dominance was seen to fluctuate and to decrease in many PLHIV after ART. Samples dated from 2004 to 2017, and the ART regimens used may be less effective than current ones. Because PBMC availability was limited, only the TCR beta chain was sequenced, with no alpha chain pairing. Starting ART was linked to a significant rise in TRB diversity, yet even after long-term ART the diversity remained significantly lower than in transplant donor controls. Unsorted PBMC were profiled instead of sorted CD4+ and CD8+ T cells because pre-ART samples had limited cell numbers. HIV repertoires had narrower CDR3 length ranges than controls, and the network structure suggested an antigen-experienced repertoire that shifted only slightly toward naive after ART. No data were available on ART adherence, viral resistance or therapy changes, limiting inferences about post-ART repertoire changes.

To be included, a participant needed at least one PBMC sample from before ART initiation plus at least two post-ART samples. All participants with HIV were treated in the United States of America. Before DNA extraction, cryopreserved samples containing roughly 0.85-11 million PBMC were thawed and washed. At the time of the earliest PBMC sample, participants with HIV were aged between roughly 20 and 54 years. Per participant, PBMC samples came from 1-4 timepoints prior to ART initiation and 2-8 timepoints following ART initiation, for a median of 7 samples. Serial HIV viral load, CD4+ T-cell count, ART history and demographic data were obtained for every participant. Genomic DNA was extracted from unsorted PBMC with a Qiagen kit on a QIAcube, with processing performed in batches of 12 samples. The immunoSEQ hsTCRB v3.0 assay was used at survey level resolution to sequence the TRB variable region. The targeted TRB sequencing depth was roughly 40,000-55,000 T-cell genomes per sample. An Illumina MiSeq with a v3 150-cycle kit was used to sequence the pooled TRB libraries. In the source study's methods: Repertoire analysis was performed in R inside a reproducible Nextflow workflow that covered QC, data transformation and analysis. LymphoSeq2, an R package for exploring AIRR-Seq data, was used to implement custom analyses. A few samples that produced fewer than 5000 total TRB sequences were removed, so 188 HIV repertoires were analyzed. Of the roughly 190 retained HIV repertoires, approximately 60 were collected before and approximately 130 after ART initiation. Each repertoire was downsampled to 5000 TRB nucleotide sequences, and summary statistics were averaged across 100 downsampling iterations. TRB sequences were retained for analysis only if CDR3 regions of at least seven amino acids were present. Two measures captured diversity: a Shannon entropy-derived clonality score and the Gini coefficient. In repertoire networks, the top 5000 CDR3 amino acid sequences were linked whenever an edit distance of one separated two sequences. For TRB CDR3 amino acid sequences, antigen specificity groups and MHC restriction were predicted with GLIPH2. CDR3 amino acid sequences were matched against VDJdb and McPAS-TCR to flag known CMV, EBV, HIV or tissue antigen associations. Pre-ART, post-ART and control groups were compared with Wilcoxon signed-rank tests and Holm-Bonferroni correction. TCRdb limited this immuneACCESS table to in-frame rearrangements with V and J called. A share of clones is missing; checked studies link under half to unresolved V genes, and the rest is unexplained. That table gives V, J and clone size, and the DNA gave D and trimming. This sample has tens of thousands of clones in its table, and around 88% of those were observed once. 5% to 6% of the sample is taken by the ten largest.

Reading from cysteine to phenylalanine, the CDR3 counts 16 amino acids. Here the CDR3 DNA is all that survives: 48 bases in frame from base 1. V is clipped by 1 base and J by 2 bases, and the sequence between their germline boundaries is 15 bases long. The germline V gene gives CDR1 as LGHNA and CDR2 as YNFKEQ. This clone showed up just a few times. No antigen is known for it. There are no base qualities to consult, and no much larger clone falls within one base. The receptor comes from a man younger than 45 with HIV. Sequences were derived from unsorted PBMCs, sampled about 4.5 years after starting antiretroviral therapy. This receptor chain uses TRBV4-2 and TRBJ2-7; the D segment might be TRBD1 or TRBD2, since each matches 6 bases. The nucleotides are TGTGCCAGCAGCCAAGTCGTAGGAGGGGGAACCTACGAGCAGTACTTC. Its translation is CASSQVVGGGTYEQYF.